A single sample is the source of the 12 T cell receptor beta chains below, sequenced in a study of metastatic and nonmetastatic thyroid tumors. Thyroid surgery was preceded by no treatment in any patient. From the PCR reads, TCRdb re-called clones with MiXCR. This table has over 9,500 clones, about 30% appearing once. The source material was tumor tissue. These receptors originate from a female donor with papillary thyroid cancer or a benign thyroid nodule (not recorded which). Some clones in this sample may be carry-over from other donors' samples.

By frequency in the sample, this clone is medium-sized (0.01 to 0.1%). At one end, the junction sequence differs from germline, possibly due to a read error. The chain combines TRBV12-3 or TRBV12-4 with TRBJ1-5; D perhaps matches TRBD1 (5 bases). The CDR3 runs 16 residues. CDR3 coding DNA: TGTGCCAGCAGGCCCGGGGGTCTTATTAGCCATCAGCCCCAGCATTTT. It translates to CASRPGGLISHQPQHF.

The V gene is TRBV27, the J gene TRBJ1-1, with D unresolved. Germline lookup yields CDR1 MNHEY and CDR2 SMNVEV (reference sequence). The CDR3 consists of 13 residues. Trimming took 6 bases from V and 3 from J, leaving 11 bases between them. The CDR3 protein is CASSSTYHTEAFF. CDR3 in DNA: TGTGCCAGCAGCTCTACATACCACACTGAAGCTTTCTTT.

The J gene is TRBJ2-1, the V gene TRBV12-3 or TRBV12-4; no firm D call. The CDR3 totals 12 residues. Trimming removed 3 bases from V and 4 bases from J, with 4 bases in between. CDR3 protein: CASSLDYNEQFF. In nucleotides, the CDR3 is TGTGCCAGCAGTTTGGATTACAATGAGCAGTTCTTC.

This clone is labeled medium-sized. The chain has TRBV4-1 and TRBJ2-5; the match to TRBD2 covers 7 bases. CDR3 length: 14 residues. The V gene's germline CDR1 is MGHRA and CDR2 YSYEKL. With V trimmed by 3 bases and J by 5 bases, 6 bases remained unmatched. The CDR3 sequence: CASSHRRGGETQYF. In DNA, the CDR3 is TGCGCCAGCAGCCATAGGAGGGGAGGGGAGACCCAGTACTTC.

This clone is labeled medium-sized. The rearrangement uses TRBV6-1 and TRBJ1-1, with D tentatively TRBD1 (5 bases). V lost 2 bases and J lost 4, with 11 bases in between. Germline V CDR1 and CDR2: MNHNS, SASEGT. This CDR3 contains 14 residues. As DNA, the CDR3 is TGTGCCAGCAGTGAATCCCAGGGACGCACTGAAGCTTTCTTT. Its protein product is CASSESQGRTEAFF.

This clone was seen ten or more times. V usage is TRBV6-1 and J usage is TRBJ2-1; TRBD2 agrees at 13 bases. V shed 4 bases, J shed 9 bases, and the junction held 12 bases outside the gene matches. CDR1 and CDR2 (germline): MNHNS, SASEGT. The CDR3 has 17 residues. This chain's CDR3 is CASSATRTSGSAAEQFF. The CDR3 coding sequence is TGTGCCAGCAGTGCCACGAGGACTAGCGGGAGTGCCGCTGAGCAGTTCTTC.

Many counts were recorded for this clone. CDR3 in amino acids: CASSQGPSETQYF. The CDR3 DNA reads TGCGCCAGCAGCCAAGGTCCATCCGAGACCCAGTACTTC. This chain connects TRBV4-1 to TRBJ2-5, with unresolved D. Germline V gene sequence: CDR1 MGHRA, CDR2 YSYEKL. This CDR3 comprises 13 residues. V lost 1 base to trimming and J lost 5 bases, with 8 bases between them.

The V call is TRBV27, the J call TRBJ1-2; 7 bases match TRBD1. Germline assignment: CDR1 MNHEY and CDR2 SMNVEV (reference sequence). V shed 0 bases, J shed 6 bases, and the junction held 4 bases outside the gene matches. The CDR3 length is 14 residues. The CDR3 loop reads CASSLSGGGHGYTF. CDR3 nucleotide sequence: TGTGCCAGCAGTTTATCAGGAGGGGGCCATGGCTACACCTTC.

CDR3 region: CATSRSFDGGWNTEAFF. The DNA of the CDR3 is TGTGCCACCAGCAGGAGTTTCGATGGGGGTTGGAACACTGAAGCTTTCTTT. The V call is TRBV15, the J call TRBJ1-1; D perhaps matches TRBD1 (5 bases). The CDR3 is 17 residues long. Germline V lookup: CDR1 LNHNV, CDR2 YYDKDF (reference sequence). V lost 3 bases and J lost 1, with 18 bases in between.

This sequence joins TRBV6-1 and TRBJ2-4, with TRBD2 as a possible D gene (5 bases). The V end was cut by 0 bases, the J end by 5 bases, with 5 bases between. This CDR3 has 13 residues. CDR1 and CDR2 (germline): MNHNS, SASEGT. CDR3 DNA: TGTGCCAGCAGTGAAGCGGGAGAAAACATTCAGTACTTC. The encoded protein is CASSEAGENIQYF.

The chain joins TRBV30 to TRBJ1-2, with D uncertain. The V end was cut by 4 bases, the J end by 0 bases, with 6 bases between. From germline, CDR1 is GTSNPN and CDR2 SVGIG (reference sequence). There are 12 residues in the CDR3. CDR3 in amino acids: CAWTEANYGYTF. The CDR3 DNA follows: TGTGCCTGGACAGAAGCTAACTATGGCTACACCTTC.

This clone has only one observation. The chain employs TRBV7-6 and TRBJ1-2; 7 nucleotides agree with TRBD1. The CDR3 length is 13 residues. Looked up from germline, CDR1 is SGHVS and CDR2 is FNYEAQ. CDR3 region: CASPPTGVYGYTF. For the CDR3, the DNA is TGTGCAAGCCCCCCAACAGGGGTCTATGGCTACACCTTC.